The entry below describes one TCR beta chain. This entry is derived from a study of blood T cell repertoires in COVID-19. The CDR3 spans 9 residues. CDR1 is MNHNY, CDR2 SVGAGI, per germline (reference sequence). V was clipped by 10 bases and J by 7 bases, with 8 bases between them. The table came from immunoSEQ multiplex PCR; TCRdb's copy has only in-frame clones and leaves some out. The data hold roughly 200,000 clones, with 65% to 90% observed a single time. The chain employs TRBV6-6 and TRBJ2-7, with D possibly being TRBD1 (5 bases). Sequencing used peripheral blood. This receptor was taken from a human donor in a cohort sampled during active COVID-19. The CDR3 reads CAKGVEQYF. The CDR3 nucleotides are TGTGCCAAAGGGGTGGAGCAGTACTTC.